This TCR beta chain stems from a study of siplizumab effects on memory and regulatory T cells. With regard to this clone: The target antigen is unknown.

General study findings and limits: Proliferating Tregs from siplizumab cultures lacked functional confirmation of suppression. Relative to controls at more than 25%, mappable alloreactive CD4+ clones exhibited a mean Treg-derived proportion of under 75% with siplizumab. Naive T cells, seemingly more diverse than memory cells, seemed major alloresponse contributors. Naive versus memory phenotype went unassigned for roughly 80-96% of proliferating CD4+ or CD8+ clones.

V shed 0 bases and J shed 3 bases, with 8 bases lying between them. The CDR3 is 13 residues long. Germline CDR1 is GTSNPN and CDR2 is SVGIG (reference sequence). Measured with immunoSEQ multiplex PCR; TCRdb has only the in-frame clones, and not every one. The sample records 110,000 or so clones, more than 85% being singletons. The sample was CD4+ T cells sorted from blood. The chain combines TRBV30 with TRBJ1-1; D unclear. This clonotype was obtained from a human donor in good health. CDR3 in DNA: TGTGCCTGGAGTGTAGGTCCGGACACTGAAGCTTTCTTT. Residues: CAWSVGPDTEAFF.